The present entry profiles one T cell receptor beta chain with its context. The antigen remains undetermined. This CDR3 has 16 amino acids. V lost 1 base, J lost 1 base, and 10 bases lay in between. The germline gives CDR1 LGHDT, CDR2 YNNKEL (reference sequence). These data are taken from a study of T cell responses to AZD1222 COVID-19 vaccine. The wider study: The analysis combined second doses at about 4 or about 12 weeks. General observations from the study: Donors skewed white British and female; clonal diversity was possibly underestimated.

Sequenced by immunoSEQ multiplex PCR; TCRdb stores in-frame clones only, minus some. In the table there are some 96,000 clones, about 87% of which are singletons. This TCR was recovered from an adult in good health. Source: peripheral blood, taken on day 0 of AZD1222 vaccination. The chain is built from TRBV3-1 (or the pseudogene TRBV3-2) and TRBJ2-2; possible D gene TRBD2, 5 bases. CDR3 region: CASSQGASQNTGELFF. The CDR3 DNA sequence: TGTGCCAGCAGCCAAGGGGCTAGCCAGAACACCGGGGAGCTGTTTTTT.